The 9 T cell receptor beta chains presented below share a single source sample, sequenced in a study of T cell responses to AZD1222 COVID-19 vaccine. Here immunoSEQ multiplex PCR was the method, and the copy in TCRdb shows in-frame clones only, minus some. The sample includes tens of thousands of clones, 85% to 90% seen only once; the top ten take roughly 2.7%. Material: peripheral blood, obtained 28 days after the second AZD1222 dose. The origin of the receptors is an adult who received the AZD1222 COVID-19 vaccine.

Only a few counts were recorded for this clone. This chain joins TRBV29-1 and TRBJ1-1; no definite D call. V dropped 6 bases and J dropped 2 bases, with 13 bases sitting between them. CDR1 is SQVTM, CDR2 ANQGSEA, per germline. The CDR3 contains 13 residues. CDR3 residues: CSVKLSLNTEAFF. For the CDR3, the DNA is TGCAGCGTAAAGCTCTCGCTAAACACTGAAGCTTTCTTT.

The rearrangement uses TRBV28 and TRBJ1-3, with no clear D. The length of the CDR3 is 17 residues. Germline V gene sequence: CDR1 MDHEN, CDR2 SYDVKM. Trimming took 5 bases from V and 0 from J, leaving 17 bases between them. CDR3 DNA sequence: TGTGCCAGCAGTCCAATCGGGTGGCAGAACTCTGGAAACACCATATATTTT. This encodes CASSPIGWQNSGNTIYF.

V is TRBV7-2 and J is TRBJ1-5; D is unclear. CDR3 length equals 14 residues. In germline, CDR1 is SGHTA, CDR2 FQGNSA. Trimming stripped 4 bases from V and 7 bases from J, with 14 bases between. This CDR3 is CASSYDTSRQPQHF. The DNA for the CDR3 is TGTGCCAGCAGCTACGACACCTCCCGGCAGCCCCAGCATTTT. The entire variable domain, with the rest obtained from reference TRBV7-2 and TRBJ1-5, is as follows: GAGVSQSPSNKVTEKGKDVELRCDPISGHTALYWYRQSLGQGLEFLIYFQGNSAPDKSGLPSDRFSAERTGGSVSTLTIQRTQQEDSAVYLCASSYDTSRQPQHFGDGTRLSIL.

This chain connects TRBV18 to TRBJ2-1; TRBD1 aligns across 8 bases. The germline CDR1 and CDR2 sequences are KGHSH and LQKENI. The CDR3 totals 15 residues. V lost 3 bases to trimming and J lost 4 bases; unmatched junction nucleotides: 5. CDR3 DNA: TGTGCCAGCTCACCGACAGGGGTACTATACAATGAGCAGTTCTTC. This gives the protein CASSPTGVLYNEQFF. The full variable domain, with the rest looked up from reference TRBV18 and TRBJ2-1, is NAGVMQNPRHLVRRRGQEARLRCSPMKGHSHVYWYRQLPEEGLKFMVYLQKENIIDESGMPKERFSAEFPKEGPSILRIQQVVRGDSAAYFCASSPTGVLYNEQFFGPGTRLTVL.

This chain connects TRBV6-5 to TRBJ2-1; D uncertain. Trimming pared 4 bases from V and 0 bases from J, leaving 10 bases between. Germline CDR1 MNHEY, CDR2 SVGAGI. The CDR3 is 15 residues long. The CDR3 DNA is TGTGCCAGCAGTTCAACCCTGAGCTCCTACAATGAGCAGTTCTTC. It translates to CASSSTLSSYNEQFF.

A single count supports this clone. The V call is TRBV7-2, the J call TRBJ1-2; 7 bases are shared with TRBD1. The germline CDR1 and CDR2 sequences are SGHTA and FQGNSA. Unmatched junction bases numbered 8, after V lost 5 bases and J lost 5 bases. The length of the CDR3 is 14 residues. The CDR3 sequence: CASSPGAGGYGYTF. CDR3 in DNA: TGTGCCAGCAGCCCGGGGGCAGGGGGGTATGGCTACACCTTC.

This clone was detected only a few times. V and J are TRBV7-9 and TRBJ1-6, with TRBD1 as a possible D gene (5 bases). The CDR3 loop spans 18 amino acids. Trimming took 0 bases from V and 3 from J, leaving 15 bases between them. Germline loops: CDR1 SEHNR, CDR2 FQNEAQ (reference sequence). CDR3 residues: CASSLAAGPMNYNSPLHF. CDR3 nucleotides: TGTGCCAGCAGCTTAGCGGCGGGACCGATGAACTATAATTCACCCCTCCACTTT.

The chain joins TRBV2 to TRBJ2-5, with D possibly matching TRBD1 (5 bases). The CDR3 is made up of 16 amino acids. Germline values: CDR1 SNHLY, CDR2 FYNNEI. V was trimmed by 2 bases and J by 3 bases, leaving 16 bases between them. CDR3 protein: CASSEPRGTLKETQYF. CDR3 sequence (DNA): TGTGCCAGCAGTGAACCAAGGGGAACACTAAAAGAGACCCAGTACTTC.

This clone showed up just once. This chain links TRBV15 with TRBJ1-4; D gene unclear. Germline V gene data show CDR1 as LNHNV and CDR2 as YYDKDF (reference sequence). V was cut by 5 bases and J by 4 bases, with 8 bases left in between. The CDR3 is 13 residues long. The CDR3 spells CATSPIGNEKLFF. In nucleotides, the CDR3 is TGTGCCACCAGCCCTATTGGTAATGAAAAACTGTTTTTT.